One and the same sample provided the 30 T cell receptor beta chains below, sequenced in a study of T cell repertoires in cytomegalovirus infection. No antigens are known for them. From the reads, TCRdb called clonotypes with MiXCR, one entry per CDR3 protein. The sample includes tens of thousands of distinct CDR3 sequences, approximately 22% of them seen just once. The specimen was PBMCs, sequenced either directly or after in vitro stimulation (not recorded which). Every receptor here comes from a human donor in good health (CMV status not recorded). Some clones in this sample may be carry-over from other donors' samples.

The chain uses TRBV10-3 and TRBJ2-1, with D possibly being TRBD2 (6 bases). The CDR3 is 15 residues long. The germline CDR1 and CDR2 sequences are ENHRY and SYGVKD. The ends were cut back, 5 bases at V and 4 bases at J, with 15 bases in the middle. CDR3 residues: CAISPRLAAYNEQFF. For the CDR3, the DNA is TGTGCCATCAGTCCCAGGTTAGCGGCTTACAATGAGCAGTTCTTC.

The table lists this clonotype with many counts. The chain has TRBV20-1 and TRBJ1-1; tentatively, D is TRBD1 (5 bases). Germline V lookup: CDR1 DFQATT, CDR2 SNEGSKA (reference sequence). Trimming took 6 bases from V and 1 from J, leaving 12 bases between them. The length of the CDR3 is 13 residues. Here the CDR3 reads CSAGRDGNTEAFF. As DNA, the CDR3 is TGCAGTGCCGGGCGGGACGGGAACACTGAAGCTTTCTTT.

This clonotype was detected a few times. This chain connects TRBV7-9 to TRBJ2-1; D is uncertain. In germline, CDR1 is SEHNR, CDR2 FQNEAQ (reference sequence). V shed 1 base and J shed 5 bases, with 6 bases lying between them. The CDR3 loop spans 13 amino acids. CDR3 DNA: TGTGCCAGCAGCTTAGTTGGAGACAATGAGCAGTTCTTC. Protein: CASSLVGDNEQFF. The full variable domain, completed using reference TRBV7-9 and TRBJ2-1, is DTGVSQNPRHKITKRGQNVTFRCDPISEHNRLYWYRQTLGQGPEFLTYFQNEAQLEKSRLLSDRFSAERPKGSFSTLEIQRTEQGDSAMYLCASSLVGDNEQFFGPGTRLTVL.

This clonotype was detected ten times or more. The rearrangement joins TRBV6-1 to TRBJ2-5, with 9 bases aligning to TRBD2. Germline CDR1 MNHNS, CDR2 SASEGT. With V trimmed by 7 bases and J by 1 base, 10 bases remained unmatched. The CDR3 is 16 amino acids. DNA for the CDR3: TGTGCCAGCATTGGGGCGGGAGGGGGGCCCCAAGAGACCCAGTACTTC. Protein sequence: CASIGAGGGPQETQYF.

The V call is TRBV18, the J call TRBJ1-1, with no clear D. V was pared by 8 bases and J by 0 bases, with 13 bases between. Germline CDR1 KGHSH, CDR2 LQKENI. The CDR3 is made up of 14 amino acids. The CDR3 region is CASQMGSLNTEAFF. The CDR3 bases are TGTGCCAGCCAAATGGGGTCGCTGAACACTGAAGCTTTCTTT. The full variable domain, its missing parts supplied by reference TRBV18 and TRBJ1-1, is NAGVMQNPRHLVRRRGQEARLRCSPMKGHSHVYWYRQLPEEGLKFMVYLQKENIIDESGMPKERFSAEFPKEGPSILRIQQVVRGDSAAYFCASQMGSLNTEAFFGQGTRLTVV.

The CDR3 coding sequence is TGTGCCAGCAGTTACCAGGGTGGTCGGGACTATGGCTACACCTTC. Protein: CASSYQGGRDYGYTF. This chain joins TRBV27 and TRBJ1-2; D may be TRBD1 (5 bases). Trimming pared 4 bases from V and 3 bases from J, leaving 15 bases between. Per the germline V gene, CDR1 is MNHEY and CDR2 is SMNVEV (reference sequence). CDR3 size: 15 residues.

A few counts support this clonotype. The J gene is TRBJ2-3, the V gene TRBV28, with TRBD1 identical over 12 bases. The CDR3 runs 15 residues. J was trimmed by 4 bases and V by 6 bases; bases with no gene match: 5. Germline CDR1 and CDR2: MDHEN and SYDVKM. The DNA of the CDR3 is TGTGCCAGCAGCCCCGGGGACAGGGGGCCAGATACGCAGTATTTT. Its translation: CASSPGDRGPDTQYF. The full variable domain, with the rest looked up from reference TRBV28 and TRBJ2-3, is DVKVTQSSRYLVKRTGEKVFLECVQDMDHENMFWYRQDPGLGLRLIYFSYDVKMKEKGDIPEGYSVSREKKERFSLILESASTNQTSMYLCASSPGDRGPDTQYFGPGTRLTVL.

This clonotype was seen only a few times. The V and J genes are TRBV9 and TRBJ1-1; 9 nucleotides agree with TRBD1. V shed 4 bases, J shed 4 bases, and the junction held 2 bases outside the gene matches. CDR1 and CDR2 from the germline V gene are SGDLS and YYNGEE. CDR3 length: 13 amino acids. CDR3 in amino acids: CASSKQGATEAFF. Here the CDR3 DNA reads TGTGCCAGCAGCAAACAGGGGGCCACTGAAGCTTTCTTT.

The rearrangement links TRBV19 to TRBJ1-5; perhaps TRBD1 as D (6 bases). Trimming took off 7 bases at V and 2 bases at J, with 12 bases between the two ends. CDR3 length equals 14 residues. From germline, CDR1 is LNHDA and CDR2 SQIVND (reference sequence). This CDR3 reads CASKGGGGNQPQHF. Written as DNA, the CDR3 is TGTGCCAGTAAGGGGGGGGGCGGCAATCAGCCCCAGCATTTT.

This clonotype was counted at least ten times. The rearrangement links TRBV7-2 to TRBJ1-6; D might be TRBD1 (5 bases). Germline V CDR1 and CDR2: SGHTA, FQGNSA. Trimming removed 6 bases from V and 6 bases from J, with 18 bases in between. CDR3 length equals 16 residues. The CDR3: CASSLAGSGINSPLHF. The CDR3 DNA reads as TGTGCCAGCAGTCTAGCAGGGTCAGGGATTAATTCACCCCTCCACTTT.

This clonotype was detected ten times or more. V gene TRBV7-2 combines with J gene TRBJ2-7, with D perhaps matching TRBD1 or TRBD2 (5 bases each). The V and J ends lost 4 bases and 4 bases respectively, with 11 bases between them. Germline CDR1 and CDR2: SGHTA and FQGNSA. The length of the CDR3 is 13 residues. CDR3 sequence reads: CASSSSGAYEQYF. CDR3 bases: TGTGCCAGCAGCTCCTCCGGGGCTTACGAGCAGTACTTC.

This clonotype was observed at least ten times. The chain joins TRBV7-2 to TRBJ1-2, with TRBD1 matching over 8 bases. The CDR3 is made up of 15 amino acids. Germline V CDR1 and CDR2: SGHTA, FQGNSA. With 5 bases clipped from V and 5 bases from J, the junction kept 10 bases outside the gene matches. For the CDR3, the DNA is TGTGCCAGCAGCGCAAGACAGGGGCAATCGTATGGCTACACCTTC. Amino acid sequence: CASSARQGQSYGYTF.

The chain has TRBV6-5 and TRBJ2-5; D ambiguous. Trimming removed 6 bases from V and 2 bases from J, with 16 bases in between. CDR1 MNHEY and CDR2 SVGAGI come from the germline V gene. This CDR3 has 15 residues. Written as DNA, the CDR3 is TGTGCCAGCAGACCTAAGGCGGTCTATCAAGAGACCCAGTACTTC. Its protein product is CASRPKAVYQETQYF.

The chain combines TRBV3-1 with TRBJ2-7; 7 positions match TRBD2. The V gene's germline CDR1 is LGHDT and CDR2 YNNKEL (reference sequence). The CDR3 contains 15 residues. The junction had 9 bases not matched to a gene; V was cut back by 1 base and J by 6 bases. CDR3: CASSQVGEGLTEQYF. The DNA for the CDR3 is TGTGCCAGCAGCCAAGTTGGGGAGGGCCTTACCGAGCAGTACTTC.

This clonotype turned up a few times. Here the CDR3 DNA reads TGTGCCAGCAGTCCCTTGACTAGCGGGGACACCTACAATGAGCAGTTCTTC. Its translation is CASSPLTSGDTYNEQFF. The rearrangement links TRBV12-3 or TRBV12-4 to TRBJ2-1, with 11 bases that match TRBD2. The CDR3 is 17 amino acids. V was clipped by 5 bases and J by 2 bases; unmatched bases: 8.

This chain connects TRBV5-4 to TRBJ2-5; TRBD1 matches at 8 bases. V shed 4 bases and J 6 bases; nucleotides not matched to a gene: 8. The CDR3 is made up of 14 amino acids. CDR1 SGHNT and CDR2 YYREEE come from the germline V gene (reference sequence). CDR3 coding DNA: TGTGCCAGCAGCGCTGACAGGGGCGCGAAGACCCAGTACTTC. This translates into CASSADRGAKTQYF.

The chain carries TRBV19 and TRBJ2-3; maybe TRBD1 (6 bases). Per germline, CDR1 LNHDA and CDR2 SQIVND (reference sequence). Trimming stripped 9 bases from V and 4 bases from J, with 11 bases between. The CDR3 runs to 12 residues. The CDR3 protein is CASRGLADTQYF. As DNA, the CDR3 is TGTGCCAGCAGGGGTTTGGCAGATACGCAGTATTTT.

CDR3 residues: CASSDPGSVVLEQYF. CDR3 sequence (DNA): TGTGCCAGCAGTGACCCAGGGTCAGTCGTTCTCGAGCAGTACTTC. J is TRBJ2-7 and V is TRBV6-6; TRBD1 might be the D (5 bases). Trimming removed 5 bases at V and 6 bases at J, with 20 bases between. The germline V gene encodes CDR1 MNHNY and CDR2 SVGAGI (reference sequence). This CDR3 has 15 amino acids.

Here the CDR3 reads CASSPSGRGGGYTF. CDR3 nucleotides: TGTGCCAGCAGTCCCTCCGGGAGGGGCGGAGGCTACACCTTC. This chain uses TRBV12-3 or TRBV12-4 with TRBJ1-2; TRBD1 is a possible D gene (5 bases). V was pared by 5 bases and J by 8 bases, with 18 bases between. CDR3 length: 14 amino acids.

CDR3 sequence (DNA): TGTGCCAGCAGTTCGGGTGGGAATCTGGGGCAGCCCCAGCATTTT. Its translation is CASSSGGNLGQPQHF. The chain combines TRBV28 with TRBJ1-5; D gene unclear. V lost 4 bases and J 7 bases, leaving 17 bases between the germline ends. Germline CDR1 and CDR2: MDHEN and SYDVKM. The CDR3 covers 15 residues. The full variable domain, in which reference TRBV28 and TRBJ1-5 provide the parts outside the CDR3, is DVKVTQSSRYLVKRTGEKVFLECVQDMDHENMFWYRQDPGLGLRLIYFSYDVKMKEKGDIPEGYSVSREKKERFSLILESASTNQTSMYLCASSSGGNLGQPQHFGDGTRLSIL.

This clonotype was seen ten or more times. The chain has TRBV6-6 and TRBJ2-7; the match to TRBD1 covers 8 bases. Unmatched junction bases numbered 8, after V lost 11 bases and J lost 5 bases. CDR1 MNHNY and CDR2 SVGAGI come from the germline V gene (reference sequence). The CDR3 sequence is 12 residues long. CDR3 bases: TGTGCCGCCTCAGGGGGCTTCGACGAGCAGTACTTC. Residues: CAASGGFDEQYF.

The chain joins TRBV28 to TRBJ2-7, with 7 bases that match TRBD1. CDR1 and CDR2 from the germline V gene are MDHEN and SYDVKM. V dropped 6 bases and J dropped 3; count of bases not matched to a gene: 8. There are 14 residues in the CDR3. The CDR3 protein is CASRPGTAVYEQYF. DNA of the CDR3: TGTGCCAGCAGACCCGGGACAGCTGTCTACGAGCAGTACTTC. The full variable domain, completed using reference TRBV28 and TRBJ2-7, is DVKVTQSSRYLVKRTGEKVFLECVQDMDHENMFWYRQDPGLGLRLIYFSYDVKMKEKGDIPEGYSVSREKKERFSLILESASTNQTSMYLCASRPGTAVYEQYFGPGTRLTVT.

The chain recombines TRBV7-2 with TRBJ2-3, with D possibly TRBD2 on 6 matching bases. The germline V and J ends were trimmed by 5 bases and 3 bases, with 15 bases remaining between them. There are 15 residues in the CDR3. Germline V gene data show CDR1 as SGHTA and CDR2 as FQGNSA. The CDR3, as DNA: TGTGCCAGCAGCCGGACTGGAGGGCTGACAGATACGCAGTATTTT. Translated: CASSRTGGLTDTQYF.

This clonotype was picked up a small number of times. This chain uses TRBV10-3 with TRBJ2-5, with 7 nucleotides matching TRBD1. The CDR3 covers 14 residues. Germline CDR1 reads ENHRY; CDR2 reads SYGVKD. V was pared by 3 bases and J by 4 bases, with 5 bases of the junction left unmatched. The CDR3 DNA follows: TGTGCCATCAGTGATGAGGGGGCGAGAGAGACCCAGTACTTC. This translates into CAISDEGARETQYF.

This clonotype was picked up a small number of times. An end of the junction differs from the germline gene, which may be a read error. This rearrangement joins TRBV5-1 to TRBJ2-3; possible D gene TRBD1, 5 bases. Germline V gene sequence: CDR1 SGHRS, CDR2 YFSETQ. CDR3 length: 15 amino acids. CDR3 bases: TGCGCCAGCAGATTGGCAGGGCCGTTTTCAGATACGCAGTATTTT. Amino acid sequence: CASRLAGPFSDTQYF.

This clonotype was picked up many times. The chain uses TRBV6-2 or TRBV6-3 and TRBJ2-1; D is undetermined. V lost 0 bases and J lost 0, with 6 bases in between. Germline V CDR1 and CDR2: MNHEY, SVGEGT. The CDR3 is 15 residues long. The CDR3 coding sequence is TGTGCCAGCAGTTACTCGAGTATCTCCTACAATGAGCAGTTCTTC. It translates to CASSYSSISYNEQFF.

V and J are TRBV4-1 and TRBJ2-1, with a possible D match to TRBD1 (6 bases). The CDR3 is 17 residues long. CDR1 is MGHRA, CDR2 YSYEKL, per germline. The V and J ends lost 2 bases and 0 bases respectively, with 14 bases between them. The CDR3 DNA follows: TGCGCCAGCAGCCAACCGACAGGTCGTAGCTCCTACAATGAGCAGTTCTTC. This sequence encodes CASSQPTGRSSYNEQFF.

This clonotype was seen only a few times. The gene calls are TRBV28 and TRBJ1-1; perhaps TRBD1 as D (6 bases). This CDR3 comprises 12 residues. V was shortened by 5 bases and J by 10 bases, with 14 bases between the two germline ends. Germline V lookup: CDR1 MDHEN, CDR2 SYDVKM. The CDR3 sequence: CASSLGGRVAFF. In DNA form, the CDR3 reads TGTGCCAGCAGTCTAGGGGGGCGCGTAGCTTTCTTT.

This clonotype was seen at least ten times. The V gene is TRBV7-6, the J gene TRBJ2-5; 7 nucleotides agree with TRBD1. Per the germline V gene, CDR1 is SGHVS and CDR2 is FNYEAQ. The V gene end was trimmed by 0 bases and the J gene end by 4 bases; junction bases not matched to a gene: 2. The CDR3 spans 14 residues. CDR3 protein: CASSLAGGGETQYF. The CDR3 bases are TGTGCCAGCAGCTTAGCAGGGGGCGGAGAGACCCAGTACTTC.

This clonotype was recorded at least ten times. The genes are TRBV12-3 or TRBV12-4 and TRBJ1-5; D gene unclear. The CDR3 is 14 residues long. Trimming left V 3 bases short and J 2 bases short, with 8 bases between. The CDR3 nucleotides read TGTGCCAGCAGTTTCTTGGAGCGCAATCAGCCCCAGCATTTT. Protein product: CASSFLERNQPQHF.